Reported below is one T cell receptor (beta chain). The source of the sample is a study of blood T cell repertoires in COVID-19. This table comes from immunoSEQ multiplex PCR, and its TCRdb copy is limited to in-frame clones, with some not included. This table has 52,000 or so clones, more than 75% appearing once. Germline CDR1 reads SEHNR; CDR2 reads FQNEAQ (reference sequence). After removal of 1 base from V and 4 bases from J, the junction contained 12 bases not matched to a gene. The CDR3 has 18 amino acids. Material for sequencing was peripheral blood. This TCR came from a man aged 50 or older with active or convalescent COVID-19. J is TRBJ2-1 and V is TRBV7-9; TRBD2 aligns across 8 bases. The CDR3 coding sequence is TGTGCCAGCAGCTTAGATCCGGAGGGGCGGGGGGCGTACAATGAGCAGTTCTTC. Residues: CASSLDPEGRGAYNEQFF.